The text below deals with one TCR beta chain. Here immunoSEQ multiplex PCR was the method, and the copy in TCRdb shows in-frame clones only, minus some. Among 38,000 or so clones listed, 94% were seen once. The sample originates from a study of T cell changes during pregnancy in multiple sclerosis. Trimming cost V 3 bases and J 2 bases, with 11 bases left between them. This CDR3 has 15 amino acids. Looked up from germline, CDR1 is SGHTA and CDR2 is FQGTGA. The J gene is TRBJ1-3, the V gene TRBV7-3; tentatively, D is TRBD1 (6 bases). This receptor was taken from a female donor with multiple sclerosis, enrolled in a pregnancy study. Sequencing used CD4+ T cells from peripheral blood mononuclear cells, obtained in the second trimester of pregnancy. In DNA form, the CDR3 reads TGTGCCAGCAGCTTGAAGGGGGAACCTGGAAACACCATATATTTT. This sequence encodes CASSLKGEPGNTIYF.